This is a list of T cell receptor beta chains from one sample in a study of cytomegalovirus exposure and HLA in healthy donors. TCRdb's copy holds only in-frame clones and misses some; the assay was immunoSEQ multiplex PCR. The data hold about 150,000 clones, with more than 75% observed a single time. The sample taken for sequencing was PBMCs. The receptor source for this set is a woman aged 18-30 years in good health and CMV-seronegative. Each CDR3 is given with its conserved first and last residue. D genes are given only for firm matches. Clone size is given for some rows only: seen once, a few or many times, or a class if the clone is expanded.

d_gene: .
abundance: .
j_gene: TRBJ1-1
v_gene: TRBV29-1
CDR3aa: CSVSGTPNTEAFF
CDR3nt: TGCAGCGTTTCTGGGACACCGAACACTGAAGCTTTCTTT

d_gene: TRBD2
abundance: few
j_gene: TRBJ2-1
v_gene: TRBV7-9
CDR3aa: CASSLLGTSGGNEQFF
CDR3nt: TGTGCCAGCAGCTTATTGGGGACTAGCGGGGGTAATGAGCAGTTCTTC

d_gene: TRBD2
abundance: .
j_gene: TRBJ2-7
v_gene: TRBV27
CDR3aa: CASSGTSGRSYEQYF
CDR3nt: TGTGCCAGCAGTGGGACTAGCGGGAGGTCCTACGAGCAGTACTTC

d_gene: .
abundance: .
j_gene: TRBJ2-3
v_gene: TRBV18
CDR3aa: CASSSLADTQYF
CDR3nt: TGTGCCAGCTCTTCACTCGCGGATACGCAGTATTTT

d_gene: .
abundance: .
j_gene: TRBJ1-2
v_gene: TRBV6-1
CDR3aa: CASRPPGISFYGYTF
CDR3nt: TGTGCCAGCAGACCACCAGGGATTAGTTTTTATGGCTACACCTTC

d_gene: .
abundance: .
j_gene: TRBJ2-5
v_gene: TRBV18
CDR3aa: CASSPPGRETQYF
CDR3nt: TGTGCCAGCTCACCACCGGGGCGCGAGACCCAGTACTTC

d_gene: .
abundance: .
j_gene: TRBJ1-6
v_gene: TRBV7-9
CDR3aa: CPSSRSPGAVPLHF
CDR3nt: TGTCCCAGCAGCCGCTCCCCTGGGGCGGTGCCCCTCCACTTT

d_gene: .
abundance: once
j_gene: TRBJ2-1
v_gene: TRBV7-2
CDR3aa: CASSKAAYSYNEQFF
CDR3nt: TGTGCCAGCAGCAAAGCGGCCTACTCCTACAATGAGCAGTTCTTC

d_gene: .
abundance: .
j_gene: TRBJ2-7
v_gene: TRBV7-9
CDR3aa: CASSFKADYEQYF
CDR3nt: TGTGCCAGCAGCTTCAAGGCGGACTACGAGCAGTACTTC

d_gene: .
abundance: .
j_gene: TRBJ2-1
v_gene: TRBV29-1
CDR3aa: CSVEGARAADEQFF
CDR3nt: TGCAGCGTTGAAGGAGCGCGGGCGGCGGATGAGCAGTTCTTC

d_gene: TRBD2
abundance: .
j_gene: TRBJ2-5
v_gene: TRBV11-2
CDR3aa: CASSLDPGLAGGTQYF
CDR3nt: TGTGCCAGCAGCTTAGATCCGGGACTAGCAGGGGGGACCCAGTACTTC

d_gene: TRBD2
abundance: .
j_gene: TRBJ2-5
v_gene: TRBV27
CDR3aa: CASSSRLGGETQYF
CDR3nt: TGTGCCAGCAGTTCTCGACTGGGAGGGGAGACCCAGTACTTC

d_gene: .
abundance: .
j_gene: TRBJ1-2
v_gene: TRBV7-2
CDR3aa: CASRLGRTFYGYTF
CDR3nt: TGTGCCAGCAGACTAGGTCGCACCTTCTATGGCTACACCTTC

d_gene: TRBD1
abundance: .
j_gene: TRBJ1-6
v_gene: TRBV2
CDR3aa: CASSGGQGNSPLHF
CDR3nt: TGTGCCAGCAGTGGGGGACAGGGAAATTCACCCCTCCACTTT

d_gene: TRBD1
abundance: few
j_gene: TRBJ1-1
v_gene: TRBV28
CDR3aa: CASRPTQGMGTEAFF
CDR3nt: TGTGCCAGCAGACCTACACAGGGGATGGGCACTGAAGCTTTCTTT

d_gene: TRBD1
abundance: .
j_gene: TRBJ2-7
v_gene: TRBV7-2
CDR3aa: CASSSGQEAYEQYF
CDR3nt: TGTGCCAGCAGCTCGGGACAGGAAGCCTACGAGCAGTACTTC

d_gene: .
abundance: few
j_gene: TRBJ2-7
v_gene: TRBV7-9
CDR3aa: CASSLRPYEQYF
CDR3nt: TGTGCCAGCAGCTTACGTCCCTACGAGCAGTACTTC

d_gene: .
abundance: .
j_gene: TRBJ1-4
v_gene: TRBV9
CDR3aa: CASSSQGLNEKLFF
CDR3nt: TGTGCCAGCAGCTCCCAGGGGCTTAATGAAAAACTGTTTTTT

d_gene: TRBD1
abundance: .
j_gene: TRBJ2-2
v_gene: TRBV19
CDR3aa: CASSIGAGTVTGELFF
CDR3nt: TGTGCCAGTAGTATTGGGGCCGGGACAGTCACCGGGGAGCTGTTTTTT

d_gene: .
abundance: .
j_gene: TRBJ1-2
v_gene: TRBV5-1
CDR3aa: CASSPGGGNYGYTF
CDR3nt: TGCGCCAGCAGCCCTGGCGGCGGGAACTATGGCTACACCTTC

d_gene: .
abundance: .
j_gene: TRBJ2-5
v_gene: TRBV5-6
CDR3aa: CASSPGLGETQYF
CDR3nt: TGTGCCAGCAGCCCCGGACTGGGAGAGACCCAGTACTTC

d_gene: .
abundance: once
j_gene: TRBJ2-7
v_gene: TRBV11-2
CDR3aa: CASSLVLGGGEQYF
CDR3nt: TGTGCCAGCAGCTTAGTGTTAGGGGGTGGGGAGCAGTACTTC

d_gene: TRBD2
abundance: .
j_gene: TRBJ2-2
v_gene: TRBV7-2
CDR3aa: CASSSQVAGNTGELFF
CDR3nt: TGTGCCAGCAGCTCACAGGTAGCGGGGAACACCGGGGAGCTGTTTTTT

d_gene: TRBD1
abundance: .
j_gene: TRBJ1-4
v_gene: TRBV28
CDR3aa: CASSETGTALNEKLFF
CDR3nt: TGTGCCAGCAGTGAGACCGGGACAGCCCTTAATGAAAAACTGTTTTTT

d_gene: .
abundance: .
j_gene: TRBJ2-3
v_gene: TRBV19
CDR3aa: CANPPDSPSTDTQYF
CDR3nt: TGTGCCAACCCGCCGGACAGTCCTAGCACAGATACGCAGTATTTT

d_gene: .
abundance: .
j_gene: TRBJ2-7
v_gene: TRBV5-4
CDR3aa: CASSHWDNSYEQYF
CDR3nt: TGTGCCAGCAGCCATTGGGACAACTCCTACGAGCAGTACTTC

d_gene: .
abundance: .
j_gene: TRBJ2-2
v_gene: TRBV19
CDR3aa: CASSIQGAAGELFF
CDR3nt: TGTGCCAGTAGTATTCAAGGGGCGGCCGGGGAGCTGTTTTTT

d_gene: .
abundance: .
j_gene: TRBJ1-3
v_gene: TRBV19
CDR3aa: CASSAAVYSGNTIYF
CDR3nt: TGTGCCAGTAGTGCGGCAGTTTACTCTGGAAACACCATATATTTT

d_gene: TRBD1
abundance: few
j_gene: TRBJ2-7
v_gene: TRBV10-2
CDR3aa: CASSGGQHYEQYF
CDR3nt: TGCGCCAGCAGTGGGGGACAGCACTACGAGCAGTACTTC

d_gene: .
abundance: .
j_gene: TRBJ1-6
v_gene: TRBV30
CDR3aa: CASQPLSNSPLHF
CDR3nt: TGTGCCTCACAACCGCTTAGCAATTCACCCCTCCACTTT

d_gene: TRBD2
abundance: .
j_gene: TRBJ2-7
v_gene: TRBV6-1
CDR3aa: CASSPSGEGSYEQYF
CDR3nt: TGTGCCAGCAGCCCTAGCGGAGAGGGGTCCTACGAGCAGTACTTC

d_gene: .
abundance: .
j_gene: TRBJ1-2
v_gene: TRBV6-5
CDR3aa: CASTPGGPYGYTF
CDR3nt: TGTGCCAGCACCCCGGGGGGCCCCTATGGCTACACCTTC

d_gene: .
abundance: .
j_gene: TRBJ2-7
v_gene: TRBV6-5
CDR3aa: CASRWAGSYEQYF
CDR3nt: TGTGCCAGCAGGTGGGCCGGTTCCTACGAGCAGTACTTC

d_gene: .
abundance: .
j_gene: TRBJ1-4
v_gene: TRBV5-1
CDR3aa: CASSRTGTTDEKLFF
CDR3nt: TGCGCCAGCAGCCGTACCGGGACAACGGATGAAAAACTGTTTTTT

d_gene: .
abundance: .
j_gene: TRBJ1-2
v_gene: TRBV5-4
CDR3aa: CASSLERVSPRYGYTF
CDR3nt: TGTGCCAGCAGCTTGGAGAGGGTTTCCCCCCGCTATGGCTACACCTTC

d_gene: TRBD1
abundance: .
j_gene: TRBJ2-1
v_gene: TRBV9
CDR3aa: CASSVGQGVNEQFF
CDR3nt: TGTGCCAGCAGCGTAGGACAGGGGGTCAATGAGCAGTTCTTC

d_gene: .
abundance: .
j_gene: TRBJ1-1
v_gene: TRBV18
CDR3aa: CASSPLPPEAFF
CDR3nt: TGTGCCAGCTCACCACTCCCCCCAGAAGCTTTCTTT

d_gene: .
abundance: .
j_gene: TRBJ2-1
v_gene: TRBV27
CDR3aa: CASSLGGSDYNEQFF
CDR3nt: TGTGCCAGCTCGTTAGGAGGGTCCGACTACAATGAGCAGTTCTTC

d_gene: .
abundance: .
j_gene: TRBJ1-3
v_gene: TRBV30
CDR3aa: CAWIPRAVSGNTIYF
CDR3nt: TGTGCCTGGATTCCACGAGCCGTCTCTGGAAACACCATATATTTT

d_gene: .
abundance: few
j_gene: TRBJ1-6
v_gene: TRBV5-8
CDR3aa: CASSWRQAPGTPLHF
CDR3nt: TGTGCCAGCAGCTGGCGACAGGCTCCAGGGACACCCCTCCACTTT

d_gene: TRBD1
abundance: few
j_gene: TRBJ1-5
v_gene: TRBV30
CDR3aa: CAWSVRDRAWGPQHF
CDR3nt: TGTGCCTGGAGTGTACGGGACAGGGCCTGGGGGCCCCAGCATTTT

d_gene: .
abundance: few
j_gene: TRBJ2-5
v_gene: TRBV19
CDR3aa: CASSAYREQETQYF
CDR3nt: TGTGCCAGTAGTGCGTACAGGGAACAAGAGACCCAGTACTTC